What follows are 7 T cell receptor beta chains derived from one specimen sequenced in a study of shared clonotypes between healthy human individuals. Terminally differentiated effector memory CD45RA+ cells were left out of the naive CD8 fraction, which was CD45RO-negative and positively selected for CCR7. The protocol was immunoSEQ multiplex PCR, while the TCRdb copy is restricted to in-frame clones and leaves out a portion. This sample has approximately 650,000 clones; about 95% occur once, and the top ten carry 0.11%. The sample comprised naive CD8+ T cells sorted from blood. Source of these receptors: a woman aged 25-40 years in good health.

The V gene is TRBV2, the J gene TRBJ2-7; TRBD2 is a possible D gene (6 bases). Germline CDR1 reads SNHLY; CDR2 reads FYNNEI. The CDR3 sequence is 15 residues long. The V end was cut by 2 bases, the J end by 3 bases, with 14 bases between. This CDR3 is CASSELDGRIYEQYF. The CDR3 nucleotides are TGTGCCAGCAGTGAACTCGACGGGAGAATCTACGAGCAGTACTTC.

The chain joins TRBV7-2 to TRBJ2-2; TRBD2 matches at 9 bases. Trimming took 2 bases from V and 6 from J; bases not matched to a gene: 16. Germline CDR1 reads SGHTA; CDR2 reads FQGNSA. The CDR3 totals 19 residues. The CDR3 sequence: CASSLLGRGSSGRSGELFF. CDR3 nucleotide sequence: TGTGCCAGCAGCTTATTAGGCAGGGGCTCAAGCGGGAGGTCCGGGGAGCTGTTTTTT.

Notes on this clone: Other nucleotide sequences from this sample produce the same CDR3. The CDR3 is CASSLGASYEQYF. The CDR3 DNA follows: TGTGCCAGCAGCTTAGGGGCAAGCTACGAGCAGTACTTC. The chain joins TRBV7-9 to TRBJ2-7; D is unclear. Germline V gives CDR1 SEHNR, CDR2 FQNEAQ (reference sequence). The CDR3 totals 13 residues. Trimming pared 1 base from V and 3 bases from J, leaving 7 bases between.

V is TRBV20-1 and J is TRBJ2-7; no reliable D call. V lost 5 bases and J lost 3, with 8 bases in between. This CDR3 has 11 amino acids. Germline loops: CDR1 DFQATT, CDR2 SNEGSKA (reference sequence). CDR3 DNA: TGCAGTGCTCCCGTCATCTACGAGCAGTACTTC. This translates into CSAPVIYEQYF.

The chain joins TRBV10-2 to TRBJ2-7; tentatively, D is TRBD2 (5 bases). The CDR3 consists of 14 residues. V was shortened by 10 bases and J by 2 bases, with 18 bases between the two germline ends. Germline V lookup: CDR1 WSHSY, CDR2 SAAADI. As DNA, the CDR3 is TGCGCCACCGACCCTATGGACTCTACCTACGAGCAGTACTTC. It specifies CATDPMDSTYEQYF.

V is TRBV27 and J is TRBJ2-7; no clear D gene. This CDR3 region has 14 residues. Germline CDR1 MNHEY, CDR2 SMNVEV (reference sequence). V was clipped by 0 bases and J by 2 bases, with 8 bases between them. The CDR3 sequence: CASSLSGLAYEQYF. DNA of the CDR3: TGTGCCAGCAGTTTATCTGGGCTCGCCTACGAGCAGTACTTC.

Only a few counts were recorded for this clone. This chain connects TRBV4-1 to TRBJ2-7; TRBD1 matches at 8 bases. Germline CDR1 reads MGHRA; CDR2 reads YSYEKL. CDR3 length: 14 amino acids. The J segment lost 4 bases and the V segment lost 4 bases, leaving 6 bases of the junction unmatched. In DNA form, the CDR3 reads TGCGCCAGCAGCCCCGGACAGGGCGAATACGAGCAGTACTTC. It codes for CASSPGQGEYEQYF.